What follows are 3 T cell receptor beta chains derived from one specimen sequenced in a study of blood T cell repertoires in COVID-19. Profiled with immunoSEQ multiplex PCR; TCRdb holds only in-frame clones, not every one. The table records roughly 49,000 clones, roughly 80% of them present only once. The source material was peripheral blood. These receptors were taken from a human donor in a cohort sampled during active COVID-19.

The gene calls are TRBV28 and TRBJ1-2, with D possibly TRBD1 on 5 matching bases. Trimming removed 6 bases at V and 10 bases at J, with 21 bases between. This CDR3 is 14 amino acids long. Germline V gene lookup returns CDR1 MDHEN and CDR2 SYDVKM. The CDR3 bases are TGTGCCAGCAGGAAAACCCTAGTTCGGGGGGACTACACCTTC. It specifies CASRKTLVRGDYTF.

The J gene is TRBJ2-3, the V gene TRBV5-1; tentative D call: TRBD2 (5 bases). The CDR3 loop spans 15 amino acids. V lost 4 bases and J lost 0, with 12 bases in between. The germline V gene encodes CDR1 SGHRS and CDR2 YFSETQ. The CDR3 is CASSVLGYSTDTQYF. The CDR3 DNA is TGCGCCAGCAGCGTACTAGGATATAGCACAGATACGCAGTATTTT.

Here the CDR3 reads CASSYNIYEQYF. The CDR3 region has the DNA TGTGCCAGCAGTTATAATATTTACGAGCAGTACTTC. This rearrangement joins TRBV28 to TRBJ2-7; D uncertain. There are 12 residues in the CDR3. V lost 4 bases and J lost 4, with 8 bases in between. Germline V gene sequence: CDR1 MDHEN, CDR2 SYDVKM.